A selection of T cell receptor beta chains follows, all from one sample in a study of T cells in Graves' hyperthyroidism and ophthalmopathy. TCRdb re-derived calls from the multiplex PCR reads in MiXCR, one entry per CDR3 protein. This table has around 800,000 distinct CDR3 sequences, over 35% appearing once. What was sequenced was blood. These receptors all stem from a man between 18 and 29 years old with Graves' hyperthyroidism. Both conserved end residues are part of each CDR3. The order of the fields is CDR3 protein, CDR3 DNA, J gene, clone size, D gene, V gene, CDR3 length. The D gene is left open where the match is weak. Clone size is not always given. Where it is, it says once, few, many or a class for expanded clones.

CASSLGAGGAEAFF	TGTGCCAGCAGCTTAGGTGCAGGGGGCGCTGAAGCTTTCTTT	TRBJ1-1	NA	TRBD1	TRBV11-1	14
CSVESGDYEQYF	TGCAGCGTTGAATCAGGAGACTACGAGCAGTACTTC	TRBJ2-7	many	NA	TRBV29-1	12
CASSVESGGGPQETQYF	TGTGCCAGCAGCGTAGAAAGCGGGGGCGGGCCCCAAGAGACCCAGTACTTC	TRBJ2-5	NA	TRBD2	TRBV9	17
CASSQVGDRSPLHF	TGTGCCAGCAGCCAAGTAGGCGACAGATCACCCCTCCACTTT	TRBJ1-6	few	NA	TRBV4-2	14
CASTLDAGYGNTIYF	TGTGCCAGCACCCTCGACGCGGGATATGGAAACACCATATATTTT	TRBJ1-3	NA	NA	TRBV11-2	15
CASSPGTSGFQETQYF	TGCGCCAGCAGCCCGGGGACTAGCGGTTTCCAAGAGACCCAGTACTTC	TRBJ2-5	NA	TRBD2	TRBV5-1	16
CASSLTRESGETFF	TGTGCCAGCAGCTTAACGAGGGAGTCTGGGGAGACTTTCTTT	TRBJ1-1	many	NA	TRBV7-3	14
CASRPQGDTEAFF	TGCGCCAGCAGGCCACAGGGGGACACTGAAGCTTTCTTT	TRBJ1-1	NA	TRBD1	TRBV7-9	13
CSVVDLRNEKLFF	TGCAGCGTTGTTGACCTGCGTAATGAAAAACTGTTTTTT	TRBJ1-4	many	NA	TRBV29-1	13
CSARETGATNEKLFF	TGCAGTGCTAGAGAAACAGGGGCAACTAATGAAAAACTGTTTTTT	TRBJ1-4	few	TRBD1	TRBV20-1	15
CASSLGQGAGANVLTF	TGTGCCAGCAGCTTAGGACAGGGAGCGGGGGCCAACGTCCTGACTTTC	TRBJ2-6	NA	TRBD1	TRBV7-2	16
CASSMGDRNTEAFF	TGTGCCAGTAGTATGGGGGACAGGAACACTGAAGCTTTCTTT	TRBJ1-1	few	TRBD1	TRBV19	14
CASSQDGGYAFF	TGTGCCAGCAGCCAAGACGGGGGCTATGCTTTCTTT	TRBJ1-1	few	NA	TRBV9	12
CACSTGNGPQHF	TGTGCCTGCAGTACAGGTAATGGGCCCCAGCATTTT	TRBJ1-5	NA	NA	TRBV5-6	12
CASSSEAPYALMNTEAFF	TGTGCCAGCAGCTCCGAGGCCCCTTACGCCCTCATGAACACTGAAGCTTTCTTT	TRBJ1-1	few	NA	TRBV5-6	18
CASSLGTGTTYEQYF	TGTGCCAGCAGCCTCGGGACCGGGACTACCTACGAGCAGTACTTC	TRBJ2-7	NA	TRBD2	TRBV7-9	15
CASSGGQGALETQYF	TGTGCCAGCAGTGGAGGACAGGGGGCTTTGGAGACCCAGTACTTC	TRBJ2-5	many	TRBD1	TRBV2	15
CASSYTEITDETQYF	TGTGCCAGCAGTTATACTGAGATAACGGATGAGACCCAGTACTTC	TRBJ2-5	NA	NA	TRBV6-6	15
CASSEAGARQETQYF	TGTGCCAGCAGTGAAGCGGGGGCCCGCCAAGAGACCCAGTACTTC	TRBJ2-5	NA	NA	TRBV2	15
CSASFLSGSTGELFF	TGCAGTGCTTCATTCCTAAGCGGGAGTACCGGGGAGCTGTTTTTT	TRBJ2-2	few	TRBD2	TRBV20-1	15
CSADREIYEQYF	TGCAGTGCCGACAGGGAAATCTACGAGCAGTACTTC	TRBJ2-7	few	TRBD1	TRBV20-1	12
CASSTFETQYF	TGTGCCAGCAGCACTTTTGAGACCCAGTACTTC	TRBJ2-5	few	NA	TRBV12-3/TRBV12-4	11
CATSDSTYYEQYF	TGTGCCACCAGTGATTCCACTTACTACGAGCAGTACTTC	TRBJ2-7	many	NA	TRBV24-1	13
CSVEEGGGQGHSGNTIYF	TGCAGCGTTGAAGAAGGTGGGGGACAGGGGCACTCTGGAAACACCATATATTTT	TRBJ1-3	few	TRBD1	TRBV29-1	18
CASRPGGLYEQYF	TGTGCCAGCAGGCCAGGGGGCCTGTACGAGCAGTACTTC	TRBJ2-7	NA	TRBD1	TRBV7-8	13
CASIERNSADTIYF	TGTGCCAGCATCGAGAGGAACTCGGCGGACACCATATATTTT	TRBJ1-3	few	NA	TRBV2	14
CASGPGRNTGELFF	TGCGCCAGCGGACCGGGACGGAACACCGGGGAGCTGTTTTTT	TRBJ2-2	few	NA	TRBV5-1	14
CASRRDRDTEAFF	TGTGCCAGTAGGAGGGACAGGGACACTGAAGCTTTCTTT	TRBJ1-1	many	TRBD1	TRBV19	13
CATSLGTYEQYF	TGTGCCACCAGTCTCGGGACCTACGAGCAGTACTTC	TRBJ2-7	NA	NA	TRBV15	12
CASSARDWQETQYF	TGTGCCAGCAGCGCCCGGGACTGGCAAGAGACCCAGTACTTC	TRBJ2-5	few	NA	TRBV7-9	14
CASRPWTGSYEQYF	TGCGCCAGCAGGCCGTGGACAGGGTCCTACGAGCAGTACTTC	TRBJ2-7	NA	TRBD1	TRBV3-1	14
CASSIDLENTGELFF	TGTGCCAGTAGTATAGATCTAGAGAACACCGGGGAGCTGTTTTTT	TRBJ2-2	once	NA	TRBV19	15
CASSDGVSRNTGELFF	TGTGCCAGCAGTGATGGCGTCAGCAGGAACACCGGGGAGCTGTTTTTT	TRBJ2-2	few	NA	TRBV2	16
CSVGQGTAYGYTF	TGCAGCGTCGGACAGGGGACTGCCTATGGCTACACCTTC	TRBJ1-2	NA	TRBD1	TRBV29-1	13
CASSLVIGPGNTIYF	TGTGCCAGCAGTTTAGTGATAGGGCCAGGAAACACCATATATTTT	TRBJ1-3	few	NA	TRBV12-3/TRBV12-4	15